This T cell receptor beta chain was profiled in a study of blood T cell repertoires in COVID-19. Turning to the study itself: Spain, Italy and the United States supplied samples that represented acute and convalescent COVID-19.

In the authors' workflow: Estimation of nucleated cell counts was performed using reference gene primer amplification. Profiling relied on immunoSEQ multiplex PCR, and the TCRdb table lists in-frame clones only, not all of them. V and J calls and clone size are given by that table; D and trimming were obtained from the DNA. The sample has around 450,000 clones, around 89% seen once; the top ten hold roughly 4%. Germline CDR1 is SNHLY and CDR2 is FYNNEI. The V and J ends lost 6 bases and 1 base, in that order; junction bases with no gene match: 7. The CDR3 has 17 amino acids. The chain combines TRBV2 with TRBJ2-6, with TRBD1 identical over 9 bases. The sequencing sample was made of peripheral blood. The receptor was derived from a woman in her thirties with acute or convalescent COVID-19. The CDR3 protein is CASSAGTGRSGANVLTF. CDR3 bases: TGTGCCAGCAGCGCCGGGACAGGGAGGTCTGGGGCCAACGTCCTGACTTTC.